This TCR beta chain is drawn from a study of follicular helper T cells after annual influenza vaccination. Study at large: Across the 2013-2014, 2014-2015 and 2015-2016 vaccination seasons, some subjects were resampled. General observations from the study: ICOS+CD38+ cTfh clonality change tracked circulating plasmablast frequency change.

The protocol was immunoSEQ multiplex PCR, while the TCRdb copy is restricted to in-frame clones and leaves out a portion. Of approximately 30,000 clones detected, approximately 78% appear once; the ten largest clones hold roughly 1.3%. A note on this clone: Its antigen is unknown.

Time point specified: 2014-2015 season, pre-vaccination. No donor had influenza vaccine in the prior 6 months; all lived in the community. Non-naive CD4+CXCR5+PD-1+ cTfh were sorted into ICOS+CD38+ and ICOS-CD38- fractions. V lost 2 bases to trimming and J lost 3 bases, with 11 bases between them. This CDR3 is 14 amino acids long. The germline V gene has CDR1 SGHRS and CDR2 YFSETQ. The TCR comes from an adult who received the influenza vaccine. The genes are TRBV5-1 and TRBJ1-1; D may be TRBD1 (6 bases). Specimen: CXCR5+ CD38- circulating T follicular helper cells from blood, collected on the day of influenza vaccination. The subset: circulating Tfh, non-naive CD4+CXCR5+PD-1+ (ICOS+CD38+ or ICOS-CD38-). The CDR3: CASSFVQGDTEAFF. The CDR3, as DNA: TGCGCCAGCAGCTTTGTACAGGGTGACACTGAAGCTTTCTTT.